This T cell receptor (beta chain) originates from a study of T-cell reconstitution after alpha-beta-depleted transplantation in children. Unique molecular identifiers were used in preparing the TCRbeta library. Via MiXCR, TCRdb re-called the PCR reads, giving one row per CDR3 protein. The data show some 500,000 distinct CDR3 sequences, with less than 35% seen just once and about 2.3% held by the top ten. Germline V CDR1 and CDR2: MNHEY, SVGAGI. The ends were cut back, 6 bases at V and 3 bases at J, with 17 bases in the middle. The CDR3 runs to 15 residues. The receptor was isolated from a human donor who donated a stem cell graft to a child with aplastic anemia. The specimen was PBMCs from the stem cell graft donor, collected from the stem cell graft. V usage is TRBV6-5 and J usage is TRBJ1-1; TRBD1 is a possible D gene (6 bases). CDR3 loop: CASRLNQGLDTEAFF. The CDR3 DNA sequence: TGTGCCAGCAGACTGAATCAGGGGCTAGACACTGAAGCTTTCTTT.